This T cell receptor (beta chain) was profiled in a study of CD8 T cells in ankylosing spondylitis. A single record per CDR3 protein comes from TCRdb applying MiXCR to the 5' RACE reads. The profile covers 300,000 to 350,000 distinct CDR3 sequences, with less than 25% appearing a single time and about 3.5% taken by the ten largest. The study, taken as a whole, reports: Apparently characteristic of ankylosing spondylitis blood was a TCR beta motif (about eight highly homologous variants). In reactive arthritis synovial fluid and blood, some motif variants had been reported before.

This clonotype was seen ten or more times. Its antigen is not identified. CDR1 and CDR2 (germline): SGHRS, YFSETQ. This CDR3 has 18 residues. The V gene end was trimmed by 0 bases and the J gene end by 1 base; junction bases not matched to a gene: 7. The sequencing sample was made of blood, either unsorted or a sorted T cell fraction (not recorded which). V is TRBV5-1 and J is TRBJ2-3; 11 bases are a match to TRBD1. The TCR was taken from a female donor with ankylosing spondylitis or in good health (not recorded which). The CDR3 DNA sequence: TGCGCCAGCAGCTTGGGACCGGACAGGGGGCGAGGCACAGATACGCAGTATTTT. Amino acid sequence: CASSLGPDRGRGTDTQYF.